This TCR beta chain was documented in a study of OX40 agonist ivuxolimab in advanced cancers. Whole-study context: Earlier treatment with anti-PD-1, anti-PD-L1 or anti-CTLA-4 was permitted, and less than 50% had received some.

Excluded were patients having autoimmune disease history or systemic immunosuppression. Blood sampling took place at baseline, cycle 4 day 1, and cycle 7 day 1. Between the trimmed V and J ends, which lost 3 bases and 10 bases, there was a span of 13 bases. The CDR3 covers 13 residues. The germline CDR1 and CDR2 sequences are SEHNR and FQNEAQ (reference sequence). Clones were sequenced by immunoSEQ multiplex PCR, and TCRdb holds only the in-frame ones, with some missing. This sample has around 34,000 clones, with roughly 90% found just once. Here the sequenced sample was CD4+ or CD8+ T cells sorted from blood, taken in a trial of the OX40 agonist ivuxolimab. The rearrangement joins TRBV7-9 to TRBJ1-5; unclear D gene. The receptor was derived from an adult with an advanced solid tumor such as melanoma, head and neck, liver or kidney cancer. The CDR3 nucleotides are TGTGCCAGCAGCTTTCCTGGGAATTACCCCCAGCATTTT. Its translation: CASSFPGNYPQHF. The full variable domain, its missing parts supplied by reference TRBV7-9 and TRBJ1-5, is DTGVSQNPRHKITKRGQNVTFRCDPISEHNRLYWYRQTLGQGPEFLTYFQNEAQLEKSRLLSDRFSAERPKGSFSTLEIQRTEQGDSAMYLCASSFPGNYPQHFGDGTRLSIL.